This T cell receptor (beta chain) was retrieved from a study of shared clonotypes between healthy human individuals. Study-level information: Ranging from 18 to 49 in age, donors were two women and three men.

Clones were sequenced by immunoSEQ multiplex PCR, and TCRdb holds only the in-frame ones, with some missing. The repertoire holds under 750,000 clones, around 70% seen once, with more than 1.5% in the top ten. Between the trimmed V and J ends, which lost 4 bases and 1 base, there was a span of 11 bases. Germline loops: CDR1 MNHNS, CDR2 SASEGT. The CDR3 extends over 15 amino acids. V usage is TRBV6-1 and J usage is TRBJ2-1; weak D call: TRBD1 (6 bases). Input material: memory CD4+ T cells sorted from blood. Stated subset: CD45RA-negative fraction. This clonotype was sampled from a woman aged 30 to 39 in good health. The CDR3 sequence: CASSAGHGSYNEQFF. CDR3 DNA sequence: TGTGCCAGCAGTGCGGGACATGGATCCTACAATGAGCAGTTCTTC.